The text below deals with one TCR beta chain. Its antigen has not been determined. Base qualities are not provided; no much larger clone lies one nucleotide away. CDR1 KGHSH and CDR2 LQKENI were looked up in the germline V gene. V is shortened by 10 bases, J by 2 bases, and the region joining them spans 15 bases. From its cysteine to its phenylalanine, the CDR3 spans 14 amino acids. Only CDR3 DNA is held: 42 bases, read in frame from base 1. In light of the paper, this sample's time point label describes: newly diagnosed GD, antithyroid drugs for less than 3 months. RNA was extracted from PBMCs in TRIzol for both TCR sequencing and RNA sequencing. Graves' disease was diagnosed according to American Thyroid Association guidelines. Recruitment of patients was carried out at an endocrinology department in Xi'an, China. Each patient gave 7.5 to 10 milliliters of peripheral blood, collected in an EDTA anticoagulant tube. Ficoll Paque Plus density gradient separation was used to isolate PBMCs, and no further T cell sorting was performed. RNA quality was checked with an Agilent 2100 Bioanalyzer and agarose gel, and concentration with a NanoDrop 2000.

The sample belongs to a study of regulatory T cells in long-lasting Graves disease (dated by TCRdb to about 2021). About the study as a whole: Antithyroid drugs had been taken for less than 3 months by newly diagnosed Graves' disease patients. A total of around 35 samples underwent TCR sequencing: about 13 from persistent and approximately 20 from newly diagnosed Graves' disease patients. The study was registered as a clinical trial and conducted in China. Patients with persistent Graves' disease were compared with patients with newly diagnosed Graves' disease using TCR sequencing and RNA sequencing of peripheral blood. What the authors observed across the whole study: More public clonotypes were shared among persistent patients (more than 2,500) than among newly diagnosed patients (approximately 930). Only the TCR beta chain was sequenced and analyzed. Compared with newly diagnosed patients, persistent Graves' disease patients had lower TCR Shannon entropy and fewer highly expanded clones, which suggests clonal expansion. Because the primary lesion, thyroid tissue, could not be accessed, the study looked at peripheral blood alone. TRBV28, TRBJ1-2 and TRBJ2-5 were preferentially used in persistent disease, while TRBV20-1 and TRBJ2-1 were favored in newly diagnosed disease. The authors noted that the small sample size was a limitation that may lower accuracy.

Library preparation employed multiplex PCR. For sequencing, an Illumina HiSeq 4000 was employed. To build TCR beta libraries, CDR3 regions were amplified by Arm-PCR using iRepertoire HTBI primers. Before sequencing, the PCR products went through gel purification. In the paper's pipeline: Gene usage analysis of CDR3 amino acid clonotypes relied on the 60 or so TRBV and 14 TRBJ segments identified across samples. COPE and FqMerger were used to merge the filtered high-quality paired reads into contigs. Contigs were aligned with BLAST to IMGT TRBV, TRBD and TRBJ reference genes, and CDR3 was defined per IMGT. Any clonotype with a frequency above 0.1% was counted as a highly expanded clone. Shannon entropy served as the measure of repertoire diversity, while the Gini coefficient captured V-J evenness. Public clonotypes were defined as clonotypes shared by more than one individual. TCRdb took the public reads, trimmed them with fastp at Q25, ran MiXCR for clone calling and kept in-frame beta chains. Entries are consolidated by CDR3 protein sequence, retaining the most common genes and DNA. For this entry, the V and J calls and clone size follow TCRdb and not the study's own pipeline. For this sample there are about 470,000 distinct CDR3 sequences; roughly 17% appear just once. The ten largest clones represent 10% to 15% of the sample.

The same sample was also used in a study of T cells in Graves' hyperthyroidism and ophthalmopathy. The second study reports: Graves' hyperthyroidism was defined as stable when no progression to ophthalmopathy occurred over 18 months of follow-up. Hyperthyroidism patients were newly diagnosed, had a disease duration of under 2 months, and were aged 18 to 65 years. Patients with uncontrolled infections, other autoimmune diseases, pregnancy or lactation were excluded. Clinical symptoms, serum thyroxine and TRAb, thyroid ultrasound, and orbital computed tomography formed the basis for the diagnoses. A first-round RT-PCR of the TCR CDR3 used the HTBI primer set with the Qiagen OneStep RT-PCR kit. Most expanded thyroid clonotypes (frequency above 0.001) were also detected in blood, a finding suggesting that blood repertoires may reflect thyroid immune responses. A model built on a 13 V-J signature distinguished ophthalmopathy from stable hyperthyroidism, reaching roughly 88% sensitivity and about 81% specificity in cross-validation and 80%/75% in testing. In validation, progression to ophthalmopathy was predicted by the model with 70.59% sensitivity and approximately 78% specificity, a median of about 6.4 months before onset. A discovery cohort of about 100 patients, about 44 with Graves' ophthalmopathy and 57 with stable Graves' hyperthyroidism, was used to find distinguishing TCR V-J signatures. Whether ophthalmopathy could be predicted prospectively was tested in an independent validation cohort made up of roughly 19 hyperthyroidism patients plus 17 patients who later progressed to ophthalmopathy. The 75 to 100 discovery patients were divided at random into training and test sets in a 7:3 ratio. Thyroid tissue and blood T-cell repertoires from roughly 6 Graves' hyperthyroidism patients were also compared in the study. After blood sampling, hyperthyroidism patients were treated with methimazole at a starting dose of 30 mg daily, and ophthalmopathy patients were treated with high-dose intravenous methylprednisolone. Libraries were constructed in a second round of multiplex PCR, after which size selection and purification were performed. Libraries were sequenced paired-end with 100 bp reads on an Illumina HiSeq2000. SOAPnuke was used to process the raw data, throwing out any read that contained adapters or uncalled bases, had a mean Phred below 15, or lacked an exact constant-primer or identifier match. High-quality paired reads were merged with COPE v1.2.5, and unique nucleotide sequences were defined as clonotypes. MiTCR v1.1 was used to align the clonotypes against IMGT TRBV, TRBD and TRBJ reference segments. The analysis included only V-J combinations with a frequency above 0.0001, which together covered 99% to 99.2% of the repertoires. A TCS score was defined as the ratio of F50 (clonal expansion) to E x V (chaos), with BLOSUM62-based TCRdist applied between CDR3 peptides within each V-J. Welch's t-statistics and random forest reduced around 550 V-J features to roughly 13, which were used in a naive Bayes classifier (R e1071). No statistical method was used to fix the sample size in advance, and group allocation was not hidden from the investigators. TCR Vbeta CDR3 sequencing of some 140 peripheral blood samples (43 ophthalmopathy, under 80 hyperthyroidism and 17 progressor patients) is reported in the paper.

The TCR was taken from a middle-aged man with Graves disease. Donor details come from another sample of the same person, matched by shared clones. The sample in question was peripheral blood mononuclear cells (PBMCs), obtained at new diagnosis, from a patient treated with antithyroid drugs. The chain was built from TRBV18 and TRBJ2-1; TRBD2 is possibly the D segment (6 matching bases). In nucleotides, the sequence is TGTGCCAACTCCGGGCGGGATACCTACAATGAGCAGTTCTTC. This translates into CANSGRDTYNEQFF. Supplemented by the reference TRBV18 and TRBJ2-1 proteins around the CDR3, the complete variable domain is NAGVMQNPRHLVRRRGQEARLRCSPMKGHSHVYWYRQLPEEGLKFMVYLQKENIIDESGMPKERFSAEFPKEGPSILRIQQVVRGDSAAYFCANSGRDTYNEQFFGPGTRLTVL.